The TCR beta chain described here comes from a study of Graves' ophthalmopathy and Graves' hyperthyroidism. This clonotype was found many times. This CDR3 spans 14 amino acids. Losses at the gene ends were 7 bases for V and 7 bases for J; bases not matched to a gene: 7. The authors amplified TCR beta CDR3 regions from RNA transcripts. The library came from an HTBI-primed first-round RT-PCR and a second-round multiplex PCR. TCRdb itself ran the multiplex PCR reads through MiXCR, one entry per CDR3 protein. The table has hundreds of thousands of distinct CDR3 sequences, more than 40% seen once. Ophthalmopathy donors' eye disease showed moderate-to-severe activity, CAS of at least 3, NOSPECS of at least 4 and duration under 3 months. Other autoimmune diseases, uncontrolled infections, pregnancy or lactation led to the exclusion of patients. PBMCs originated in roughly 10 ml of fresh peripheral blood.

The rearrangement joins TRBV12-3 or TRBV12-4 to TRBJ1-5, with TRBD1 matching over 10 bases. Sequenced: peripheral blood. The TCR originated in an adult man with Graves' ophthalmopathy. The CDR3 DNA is TGTGCCAGCAAGGTGGGACAGGGGTACCAGCCCCAGCATTTT. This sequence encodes CASKVGQGYQPQHF.